What follows are 18 T cell receptor beta chains derived from one specimen sequenced in a study of PD-1 blockade in classical Hodgkin lymphoma. After autologous stem cell transplantation all patients relapsed, and prior brentuximab vedotin exposure differed between cohorts. Only in-frame clones appear in the TCRdb table, and some are missing; sequencing was by immunoSEQ multiplex PCR. The sample shows tens of thousands of clones, about 78% of them seen only once. This material consisted of peripheral blood mononuclear cells (PBMCs), taken before the second cycle of nivolumab. Receptor source: a human donor with classical Hodgkin lymphoma.

The J gene is TRBJ1-5, the V gene TRBV11-2; D unclear. Trimming pared 0 bases from V and 7 bases from J, leaving 13 bases between. This CDR3 is 15 amino acids long. Germline-derived CDR1 and CDR2 are SGHAT and FQNNGV. In nucleotides, the CDR3 is TGTGCCAGCAGCTTAGATCCGGGCCGCGGACAGCCCCAGCATTTT. It codes for CASSLDPGRGQPQHF. Variable domain in full (rest from reference TRBV11-2 and TRBJ1-5): EAGVAQSPRYKIIEKRQSVAFWCNPISGHATLYWYQQILGQGPKLLIQFQNNGVVDDSQLPKDRFSAERLKGVDSTLKIQPAKLEDSAVYLCASSLDPGRGQPQHFGDGTRLSIL.

The rearrangement joins TRBV7-6 to TRBJ2-2, with D unresolved. The germline gives CDR1 SGHVS, CDR2 FNYEAQ. This CDR3 region has 13 residues. V lost 5 bases, J lost 5 bases, and 9 bases lay in between. For the CDR3, the DNA is TGTGCCAGCAGCCTACCCTCAACCGGGGAGCTGTTTTTT. It translates to CASSLPSTGELFF.

This chain joins TRBV4-1 and TRBJ1-1, with D perhaps TRBD1 (5 bases). V was shortened by 0 bases and J by 3 bases, with 17 bases between the two germline ends. The CDR3 sequence is 17 residues long. Germline V gene data show CDR1 as MGHRA and CDR2 as YSYEKL. The CDR3: CASSQDPWGRADTEAFF. The CDR3 region has the DNA TGCGCCAGCAGCCAAGACCCCTGGGGCAGGGCAGACACTGAAGCTTTCTTT.

The gene calls are TRBV27 and TRBJ1-5; D is possibly TRBD1 (5 bases). V dropped 6 bases and J dropped 4 bases, with 19 bases sitting between them. Germline CDR1 reads MNHEY; CDR2 reads SMNVEV (reference sequence). The CDR3 runs 16 residues. Here the CDR3 DNA reads TGTGCCAGCAGCCTAGGGGTGGTAGGAAGTAATCAGCCCCAGCATTTT. Translated, it gives CASSLGVVGSNQPQHF.

The chain couples TRBV6-4 to TRBJ2-5; 11 bases are shared with TRBD1. CDR1 is MRHNA and CDR2 is SNTAGT in the germline V gene. The J segment lost 5 bases and the V segment lost 2 bases, leaving 7 bases of the junction unmatched. This CDR3 comprises 16 residues. The CDR3 here is CASSDMGQGVSETQYF. The DNA of the CDR3 is TGTGCCAGCAGTGACATGGGACAGGGGGTTTCGGAGACCCAGTACTTC.

The V call is TRBV11-2, the J call TRBJ2-7; D is ambiguous. The germline V and J ends were trimmed by 5 bases and 1 base, with 12 bases remaining between them. Germline V gene lookup returns CDR1 SGHAT and CDR2 FQNNGV. The CDR3 is made up of 14 amino acids. In DNA form, the CDR3 reads TGTGCCAGCAGCCCCCAGACCAAATCCTACGAGCAGTACTTC. It codes for CASSPQTKSYEQYF.

The rearrangement links TRBV19 to TRBJ1-4; 9 bases are shared with TRBD1. Looked up from germline, CDR1 is LNHDA and CDR2 is SQIVND (reference sequence). The CDR3 covers 13 residues. The junction had 7 bases not matched to a gene; V was cut back by 9 bases and J by 8 bases. The CDR3, as DNA: TGTGCCAGCAGGGACAGGGAGCGAGAAAAACTGTTTTTT. Its translation: CASRDREREKLFF.

This clone has just one count. The J gene is TRBJ1-2, the V gene TRBV29-1, with 8 positions matching TRBD1. This CDR3 is built from 13 residues. V was pared by 2 bases and J by 6 bases, with 5 bases of the junction left unmatched. Germline-derived CDR1 and CDR2 are SQVTM and ANQGSEA. CDR3 in amino acids: CSVEPPGGHGYTF. Written as DNA, the CDR3 is TGCAGCGTTGAACCCCCAGGGGGCCATGGCTACACCTTC.

This clone has just one count. The rearrangement joins TRBV30 to TRBJ2-1; 7 nucleotides line up with TRBD2. V was clipped by 8 bases and J by 4 bases; unmatched bases: 8. Germline lookup yields CDR1 GTSNPN and CDR2 SVGIG (reference sequence). The CDR3 contains 13 residues. CDR3 coding DNA: TGTGCCCGTGAGCGGGACCTATACAATGAGCAGTTCTTC. It yields the protein CARERDLYNEQFF.

The chain is built from TRBV30 and TRBJ1-5; D is ambiguous. Between the trimmed V and J ends, which lost 2 bases and 0 bases, there was a span of 5 bases. The CDR3 is 13 residues long. CDR1 and CDR2 from the germline V gene are GTSNPN and SVGIG (reference sequence). DNA for the CDR3: TGTGCCTGGAGTCGAGATAGCAATCAGCCCCAGCATTTT. It specifies CAWSRDSNQPQHF. Variable domain in full (rest from reference TRBV30 and TRBJ1-5): SQTIHQWPATLVQPVGSPLSLECTVEGTSNPNLYWYRQAAGRGLQLLFYSVGIGQISSEVPQNLSASRPQDRQFILSSKKLLLSDSGFYLCAWSRDSNQPQHFGDGTRLSIL.

The chain couples TRBV5-1 to TRBJ2-5; no clear D gene. V dropped 5 bases and J dropped 5 bases, with 7 bases sitting between them. This CDR3 has 11 residues. CDR1 and CDR2 (germline): SGHRS, YFSETQ. The CDR3 sequence: CASRMVETQYF. The CDR3 DNA reads TGCGCCAGCAGAATGGTGGAGACCCAGTACTTC. The variable domain in full, completed from reference TRBV5-1 and TRBJ2-5, reads KAGVTQTPRYLIKTRGQQVTLSCSPISGHRSVSWYQQTPGQGLQFLFEYFSETQRNKGNFPGRFSGRQFSNSRSEMNVSTLELGDSALYLCASRMVETQYFGPGTRLLVL.

The chain uses TRBV5-1 and TRBJ2-5, with no clear D. Germline V gene sequence: CDR1 SGHRS, CDR2 YFSETQ. V was clipped by 0 bases and J by 2 bases, with 8 bases between them. The CDR3 runs 14 residues. The CDR3 sequence: CASSLGVIQETQYF. CDR3 DNA sequence: TGCGCCAGCAGCTTGGGAGTCATACAAGAGACCCAGTACTTC.

The chain combines TRBV6-1 with TRBJ2-5, with TRBD1 as a possible D gene (5 bases). V was cut by 5 bases and J by 4 bases, with 11 bases left in between. CDR3 length: 13 amino acids. Germline V gene sequence: CDR1 MNHNS, CDR2 SASEGT. CDR3 DNA sequence: TGTGCCAGCAGTACCAGGGTGGGAGAGACCCAGTACTTC. Translated: CASSTRVGETQYF.

The gene calls are TRBV11-2 and TRBJ2-1, with D possibly being TRBD1 or TRBD2 (5 bases each). This CDR3 is 16 amino acids long. In germline, CDR1 is SGHAT, CDR2 FQNNGV. Trimming took off 4 bases at V and 0 bases at J, with 13 bases between the two ends. CDR3 protein: CASSWGTGSSYNEQFF. As DNA, the CDR3 is TGTGCCAGCAGCTGGGGGACGGGGAGCTCCTACAATGAGCAGTTCTTC.

For this clone: Germline is not matched at one junction end, which may reflect a read error. This chain connects TRBV7-7 to TRBJ2-2, with D uncertain. Germline CDR1 reads SSHAT; CDR2 reads FNYEAQ (reference sequence). CDR3 size: 14 residues. The CDR3 loop reads CASSLAANTGELFF. CDR3 bases: TGTGCTAGCAGCTTAGCAGCAAACACCGGGGAGCTGTTTTTT.

The chain has TRBV6-1 and TRBJ2-7, with TRBD2 identical over 8 bases. The germline gives CDR1 MNHNS, CDR2 SASEGT. V shed 5 bases, J shed 2 bases, and the junction held 5 bases outside the gene matches. This CDR3 has 14 residues. Written as DNA, the CDR3 is TGTGCCAGCAGTCTCGCGGGGGGCCCCTACGAGCAGTACTTC. Protein product: CASSLAGGPYEQYF.

V usage is TRBV4-1 and J usage is TRBJ2-7; D not resolved. The CDR3 runs to 14 residues. Germline assignment: CDR1 MGHRA and CDR2 YSYEKL. V lost 1 base, J lost 0 bases, and 7 bases lay in between. The CDR3 spells CASSQAESSYEQYF. The CDR3 DNA reads TGCGCCAGCAGCCAAGCCGAGAGCTCCTACGAGCAGTACTTC.

The genes are TRBV27 and TRBJ1-5, with D maybe TRBD1 (5 bases). Trimming cost V 2 bases and J 0 bases, with 17 bases left between them. CDR1 is MNHEY, CDR2 SMNVEV, per germline (reference sequence). The CDR3 runs to 18 residues. CDR3 region: CASSLGGVWGYSNQPQHF. For the CDR3, the DNA is TGTGCCAGCAGTTTAGGGGGTGTCTGGGGTTATAGCAATCAGCCCCAGCATTTT.